This TCR beta chain was recovered during a study of T cell responses to AZD1222 COVID-19 vaccine. Pooling covered second doses at about 4 or about 12 weeks. Study results and caveats: The breadth and depth of Spike-specific TCRs increased once two AZD1222 doses had been given. Within unmutated variant regions lay the reported targets of nearly half of spike-specific TCRs.

Assay: immunoSEQ multiplex PCR; the TCRdb copy retains only in-frame clones and omits some. The sample has approximately 88,000 clones, less than 95% seen once. This clone appeared a single time. Its antigen is as yet unknown. V lost 6 bases to trimming and J lost 2 bases, with 8 bases between them. CDR1 and CDR2 (germline): SGHTA, FQGNSA. This CDR3 spans 12 amino acids. The TCR sequence derives from an adult who received the AZD1222 COVID-19 vaccine. The rearrangement links TRBV7-2 to TRBJ2-7; D gene ambiguous. The material was peripheral blood, obtained 28 days after the second AZD1222 dose. In nucleotides, the CDR3 is TGTGCCAGCAGTCCAGCCGCCTACGAGCAGTACTTC. Residues: CASSPAAYEQYF.